A selection of T cell receptor beta chains follows, all from one sample in a study of cytomegalovirus exposure and HLA in healthy donors. The assay was immunoSEQ multiplex PCR, and TCRdb's table has in-frame clones only and misses some. The table includes tens of thousands of clones, around 78% detected once. The sample consisted of PBMCs. Source of these receptors: a male donor in good health and CMV-seropositive. Each CDR3 is given with its conserved first and last residue. A D gene is named only where the DNA matches it firmly. Clone size appears in some rows only: once, few, many, or a class for an expanded clone.

clone size	D gene	J gene	V gene	CDR3 protein	CDR3 DNA
NA	TRBD1	TRBJ2-6	TRBV28	CASRTGATGANVLTF	TGTGCCAGCAGGACAGGGGCGACGGGGGCCAACGTCCTGACTTTC
NA	NA	TRBJ2-7	TRBV9	CASSASLDSPYEQYF	TGTGCCAGCAGCGCGAGTCTGGACAGCCCATACGAGCAGTACTTC
NA	NA	TRBJ1-2	TRBV28	CASSHQGYGYTF	TGTGCCAGCAGTCACCAGGGGTATGGCTACACCTTC
NA	TRBD1	TRBJ2-5	TRBV29-1	CSVRGRGLQETQYF	TGCAGCGTCAGGGGCAGGGGGCTCCAAGAGACCCAGTACTTC
NA	TRBD1	TRBJ2-7	TRBV7-9	CASSSTKGAVSSYEQYF	TGTGCCAGCAGCTCCACCAAGGGGGCCGTGAGCTCCTACGAGCAGTACTTC
NA	NA	TRBJ2-3	TRBV2	CASKSTTLQGDTQYF	TGTGCCAGCAAGAGCACTACCCTTCAGGGAGATACGCAGTATTTT
once	NA	TRBJ2-1	TRBV5-6	CASSPLSRVGEQFF	TGTGCCAGCAGTCCACTCTCCAGGGTTGGTGAGCAGTTCTTC
NA	NA	TRBJ2-3	TRBV27	CASWVRKDTDTQYF	TGTGCCAGCTGGGTGAGGAAGGACACAGATACGCAGTATTTT
NA	NA	TRBJ2-6	TRBV29-1	CSVEVGGSGANVLTF	TGCAGCGTTGAGGTGGGGGGCTCTGGGGCCAACGTCCTGACTTTC
NA	TRBD2	TRBJ2-7	TRBV2	CASRPASGGDYEQYF	TGTGCCAGCAGGCCGGCTAGTGGGGGGGACTACGAGCAGTACTTC
NA	TRBD2	TRBJ2-1	TRBV11-2	CASSLVGRTSGRPEQFF	TGTGCCAGCAGCTTAGTGGGGAGGACTAGCGGGAGACCTGAGCAGTTCTTC
NA	NA	TRBJ2-3	TRBV28	CASSPLFGGMRTDTQYF	TGTGCCAGCAGTCCCCTTTTCGGCGGAATGCGCACAGATACGCAGTATTTT
NA	TRBD1	TRBJ1-2	TRBV5-4	CASSMGQGNGYTF	TGTGCCAGCAGCATGGGACAGGGTAATGGCTACACCTTC
NA	TRBD2	TRBJ2-1	TRBV6-4	CATAGTSEYNEQFF	TGTGCCACCGCCGGGACTAGCGAGTACAATGAGCAGTTCTTC
NA	TRBD1	TRBJ1-2	TRBV10-1	CASSESRLDRVDGYTF	TGCGCCAGCAGTGAGTCGAGGTTGGACAGGGTAGACGGCTACACCTTC
NA	TRBD1	TRBJ1-1	TRBV10-2	CASRQGSTEAFF	TGCGCCAGCAGACAGGGGAGTACTGAAGCTTTCTTT
NA	TRBD1	TRBJ2-7	TRBV14	CASSLPGTVAHEQYF	TGTGCCAGCAGCTTGCCCGGGACAGTCGCGCACGAGCAGTACTTC
NA	TRBD2	TRBJ2-2	TRBV13	CASSLGTPGGSGELFF	TGTGCCAGCAGCTTAGGGACACCCGGGGGGTCCGGGGAGCTGTTTTTT
NA	NA	TRBJ2-7	TRBV13	CASSANLRATKGAYEQYF	TGTGCCAGCAGCGCAAACCTTAGAGCGACCAAGGGGGCCTACGAGCAGTACTTC
NA	TRBD2	TRBJ2-1	TRBV4-3	CASSQDPSGRAYNEQFF	TGCGCCAGCAGCCAAGATCCGAGCGGGAGGGCCTACAATGAGCAGTTCTTC
few	TRBD1	TRBJ1-5	TRBV4-3	CASSQGTGAQPQHF	TGCGCCAGCAGCCAGGGGACAGGGGCACAGCCCCAGCATTTT
NA	TRBD2	TRBJ2-1	TRBV7-9	CASRPQTGTSGRGEQFF	TGTGCCAGCAGACCACAGACCGGGACTAGCGGGAGGGGAGAGCAGTTCTTC
NA	TRBD2	TRBJ2-3	TRBV4-1	CASSPGAAGTSGSSRTDTQYF	TGCGCCAGCAGCCCTGGGGCGGCCGGGACTAGCGGGAGTTCGCGTACAGATACGCAGTATTTT
medium-sized	NA	TRBJ1-1	TRBV7-9	CASSPESRNTEAFF	TGTGCCAGCAGCCCCGAAAGTAGGAACACTGAAGCTTTCTTT
few	TRBD1	TRBJ2-3	TRBV27	CASRPTGKDTQYF	TGTGCCAGCAGGCCGACAGGGAAAGATACGCAGTATTTT
NA	NA	TRBJ2-1	TRBV9	CASSVVDSGSPEQFF	TGTGCCAGCAGCGTAGTGGACAGCGGTTCTCCTGAGCAGTTCTTC
NA	NA	TRBJ2-1	TRBV4-1	CASSQEPRGYNEQFF	TGCGCCAGCAGCCAAGAGCCCCGGGGATACAATGAGCAGTTCTTC
NA	TRBD2	TRBJ2-3	TRBV9	CASSVPRTSGIGDTQYF	TGTGCCAGCAGCGTTCCAAGGACTAGCGGGATAGGGGATACGCAGTATTTT
few	TRBD1	TRBJ1-1	TRBV5-1	CASSNRGLDTEAFF	TGCGCCAGCAGCAACAGGGGTTTGGACACTGAAGCTTTCTTT
NA	TRBD1	TRBJ1-2	TRBV6-5	CASSYEDRDHYGYTF	TGTGCCAGCAGTTACGAAGACAGGGATCACTATGGCTACACCTTC
once	NA	TRBJ2-5	TRBV28	CASSQGYETQYF	TGTGCCAGCAGCCAGGGTTATGAGACCCAGTACTTC
few	NA	TRBJ2-5	TRBV28	CASSLADRQETQYF	TGTGCCAGCAGTTTGGCGGACAGACAAGAGACCCAGTACTTC
NA	NA	TRBJ1-1	TRBV27	CASSLSGANTEAFF	TGTGCCAGCAGTTTATCAGGGGCGAACACTGAAGCTTTCTTT
NA	NA	TRBJ2-5	TRBV14	CASSQGARSETQYF	TGTGCCAGCAGCCAAGGGGCTCGTTCGGAGACCCAGTACTTC
NA	NA	TRBJ1-4	TRBV7-9	CASSRAATNEKLFF	TGTGCCAGCAGCCGCGCTGCAACTAATGAAAAACTGTTTTTT
NA	NA	TRBJ1-1	TRBV30	CAWSRTENTEAFF	TGTGCCTGGAGTAGGACAGAGAACACTGAAGCTTTCTTT
NA	TRBD2	TRBJ2-1	TRBV7-9	CASRFGLASVNEQFF	TGTGCCAGCAGATTTGGACTAGCATCGGTCAATGAGCAGTTCTTC
NA	NA	TRBJ2-5	TRBV7-9	CASTEYGRRKQETQYF	TGTGCCAGCACCGAATATGGGCGGAGGAAGCAAGAGACCCAGTACTTC
NA	NA	TRBJ2-7	TRBV5-1	CASSIGQPVDHEQYF	TGCGCCAGCAGCATAGGACAGCCGGTGGACCACGAGCAGTACTTC
NA	TRBD2	TRBJ2-7	TRBV27	CASSRGLAPYEQYF	TGTGCCAGCAGCCGCGGACTAGCGCCCTACGAGCAGTACTTC
NA	NA	TRBJ2-5	TRBV5-6	CASSLGGRGGKTQYF	TGTGCCAGCAGCTTGGGGGGCAGGGGAGGGAAGACCCAGTACTTC
NA	NA	TRBJ2-1	TRBV5-1	CASSFLAPHDEQFF	TGCGCCAGCAGCTTTCTAGCGCCCCACGATGAGCAGTTCTTC
NA	NA	TRBJ2-2	TRBV30	CAWKQGTNTGELFF	TGTGCCTGGAAACAGGGAACCAACACCGGGGAGCTGTTTTTT
NA	NA	TRBJ1-3	TRBV7-2	CASSLATGYHGNTIYF	TGTGCCAGCAGCTTAGCTACCGGGTATCATGGAAACACCATATATTTT
NA	NA	TRBJ1-1	TRBV10-1	CARTFRGRDTEAFF	TGCGCCAGGACTTTCAGGGGTCGGGACACTGAAGCTTTCTTT
NA	NA	TRBJ2-7	TRBV28	CASSTDKSEGFYEQYF	TGTGCCAGCAGTACAGACAAATCGGAGGGTTTCTACGAGCAGTACTTC
NA	TRBD1	TRBJ1-1	TRBV27	CASSSGTVSTEAFF	TGTGCCAGCAGTTCCGGGACAGTAAGTACTGAAGCTTTCTTT
NA	NA	TRBJ1-6	TRBV18	CASSPLTGKDSPLHF	TGTGCCAGCTCACCCTTGACAGGAAAGGATTCACCCCTCCACTTT
few	TRBD1	TRBJ1-1	TRBV7-2	CASSLATGRATEAFF	TGTGCCAGCAGCCTTGCGACAGGGCGGGCCACTGAAGCTTTCTTT
NA	TRBD2	TRBJ2-5	TRBV7-2	CASSDFRASGQETQYF	TGTGCCAGCAGCGACTTTAGGGCTAGCGGCCAAGAGACCCAGTACTTC
NA	TRBD2	TRBJ2-1	TRBV19	CASSIGLAGGMAYNEQFF	TGTGCCAGTAGTATAGGACTAGCGGGAGGGATGGCCTACAATGAGCAGTTCTTC